These 14 T cell receptor beta chains share one sample of origin, sequenced in a study of shared clonotypes between healthy human individuals. Only in-frame clones appear in the TCRdb table, and some are missing; sequencing was by immunoSEQ multiplex PCR. The sample includes more than 1,200,000 clones, less than 99% of them seen just once. The sequencing sample was made of naive CD4+ T cells sorted from blood. Stated subset: CD45RA+ positively selected. These receptors all stem from a man aged 25-40 years in good health.

The rearrangement joins TRBV10-2 to TRBJ2-3; 7 bases map to TRBD2. Germline loops: CDR1 WSHSY, CDR2 SAAADI. The CDR3 totals 14 residues. Trimming cost V 6 bases and J 4 bases; bases outside gene matches: 7. CDR3 sequence reads: CASRGGTHADTQYF. CDR3 bases: TGCGCCAGCAGGGGGGGGACGCACGCAGATACGCAGTATTTT.

This chain connects TRBV28 to TRBJ2-2; 8 bases agree with TRBD1. This CDR3 is 15 amino acids long. Germline values: CDR1 MDHEN, CDR2 SYDVKM. The V gene end was trimmed by 7 bases and the J gene end by 5 bases; junction bases not matched to a gene: 9. Here the CDR3 DNA reads TGTGCCAGCATCCGACCAGGGGGCTTTACCGGGGAGCTGTTTTTT. Translated, it gives CASIRPGGFTGELFF.

The chain joins TRBV14 to TRBJ2-1; 14 nucleotides line up with TRBD2. The V segment lost 4 bases and the J segment 5 bases; nucleotides outside the gene matches: 7. The CDR3 length is 17 residues. Germline V gene data show CDR1 as SGHDN and CDR2 as FVKESK. CDR3 in DNA: TGTGCCAGCAGCCTCAGGACTAGCGGGAGGATCCACAATGAGCAGTTCTTC. This codes for CASSLRTSGRIHNEQFF.

To note about this clone: Other DNA sequences in this sample translate to the same CDR3. This sequence joins TRBV9 and TRBJ2-7; no definite D call. The length of the CDR3 is 14 residues. Trimming left V 0 bases short and J 3 bases short, with 10 bases between. CDR1 SGDLS and CDR2 YYNGEE come from the germline V gene. CDR3 sequence: CASSVADTDYEQYF. CDR3 nucleotide sequence: TGTGCCAGCAGCGTAGCTGATACAGACTACGAGCAGTACTTC. Together with reference TRBV9 and TRBJ2-7, the CDR3 gives the full variable domain: DSGVTQTPKHLITATGQRVTLRCSPRSGDLSVYWYQQSLDQGLQFLIQYYNGEERAKGNILERFSAQQFPDLHSELNLSSLELGDSALYFCASSVADTDYEQYFGPGTRLTVT.

This chain links TRBV7-8 with TRBJ2-6; the match to TRBD1 covers 7 bases. The CDR3 is made up of 20 amino acids. CDR1 is SGHVS, CDR2 FQNEAQ, per germline. Losses at the gene ends were 2 bases for V and 2 bases for J; bases not matched to a gene: 15. The DNA of the CDR3 is TGTGCCAGCAGCTTATTTGGTCGGCAGGGGGTTCTCACTGGGGCCAACGTCCTGACTTTC. It translates to CASSLFGRQGVLTGANVLTF.

This rearrangement joins TRBV10-3 to TRBJ2-6, with TRBD1 identical over 8 bases. The V gene's germline CDR1 is ENHRY and CDR2 SYGVKD. V was clipped by 4 bases and J by 1 base; unmatched bases: 6. The CDR3 covers 17 residues. The CDR3 region is CAISAAGGASGANVLTF. In DNA form, the CDR3 reads TGTGCCATCAGTGCGGCAGGGGGCGCGTCTGGGGCCAACGTCCTGACTTTC.

The chain couples TRBV20-1 to TRBJ1-2; D remains unclear. The CDR3 contains 10 residues. The V gene's germline CDR1 is DFQATT and CDR2 SNEGSKA (reference sequence). The V gene lost 6 bases and the J gene lost 7 bases, with 9 bases spanning the gap. The chain's CDR3 is CSANYIGYTF. The CDR3 DNA reads as TGCAGTGCCAACTATATTGGCTACACCTTC.

This clone appeared once. V gene TRBV27 combines with J gene TRBJ2-2; TRBD2 agrees at 7 bases. The CDR3 totals 16 residues. V lost 6 bases to trimming and J lost 5 bases; unmatched junction nucleotides: 12. Germline CDR1 is MNHEY and CDR2 is SMNVEV (reference sequence). CDR3: CASSSHRTSPTGELFF. CDR3 nucleotides: TGTGCCAGCAGCTCCCATAGGACTAGTCCGACCGGGGAGCTGTTTTTT.

This sequence joins TRBV4-3 and TRBJ1-2; possibly TRBD1 for D (5 bases). Trimming left V 0 bases short and J 8 bases short, with 13 bases between. This CDR3 has 14 amino acids. Germline values: CDR1 LGHNA, CDR2 YSLEER. The CDR3: CASSQDIGVRGYTF. The CDR3 nucleotides read TGCGCCAGCAGCCAAGATATAGGGGTCCGCGGCTACACCTTC.

The J gene is TRBJ2-7, the V gene TRBV6-5, with D perhaps matching TRBD2 (5 bases). The germline CDR1 and CDR2 sequences are MNHEY and SVGAGI. This CDR3 is built from 14 residues. V lost 4 bases, J lost 7 bases, and 17 bases lay in between. The CDR3 DNA sequence: TGTGCCAGCAGTTCCTACCTGGATACGGGGGAGCAGTACTTC. Protein: CASSSYLDTGEQYF.

The chain couples TRBV4-1 to TRBJ1-1; D unclear. Germline V gene data show CDR1 as MGHRA and CDR2 as YSYEKL. This CDR3 region has 14 residues. Trimming took off 3 bases at V and 3 bases at J, with 11 bases between the two ends. In DNA, the CDR3 is TGCGCCAGCAGCCACACAGCGAGCTACACTGAAGCTTTCTTT. Its protein is CASSHTASYTEAFF.

CDR3 region: CAIGGGVRATQYF. CDR3 nucleotide sequence: TGTGCCATCGGGGGTGGGGTCCGGGCGACCCAGTACTTC. This chain links TRBV10-3 with TRBJ2-5, with D perhaps being TRBD1 or TRBD2 (5 bases each). The CDR3 has 13 amino acids. Trimming took 8 bases from V and 7 from J, leaving 17 bases between them. From germline, CDR1 is ENHRY and CDR2 SYGVKD.

This chain joins TRBV5-4 and TRBJ2-6; tentative D call: TRBD2 (5 bases). This CDR3 spans 17 amino acids. Germline loops: CDR1 SGHNT, CDR2 YYREEE (reference sequence). Trimming took off 3 bases at V and 2 bases at J, with 15 bases between the two ends. The CDR3 bases are TGTGCCAGCAGCTCCCCGGGGTCCGTGGCTGGGGCCAACGTCCTGACTTTC. Protein: CASSSPGSVAGANVLTF.

The chain carries TRBV27 and TRBJ1-2; perhaps TRBD1 as D (5 bases). The ends were cut back, 6 bases at V and 4 bases at J, with 15 bases in the middle. Germline V gene lookup returns CDR1 MNHEY and CDR2 SMNVEV (reference sequence). The CDR3 covers 14 residues. The CDR3 reads CASSPGRGLYGYTF. The CDR3 bases are TGTGCCAGCAGCCCAGGACGGGGACTCTATGGCTACACCTTC.